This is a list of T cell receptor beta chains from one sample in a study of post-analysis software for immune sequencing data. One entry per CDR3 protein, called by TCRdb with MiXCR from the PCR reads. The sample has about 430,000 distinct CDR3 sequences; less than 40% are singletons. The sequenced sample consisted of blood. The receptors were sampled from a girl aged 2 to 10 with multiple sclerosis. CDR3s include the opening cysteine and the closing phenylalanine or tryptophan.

CDR3aa: CAISVRETETQYF
v_gene: TRBV10-3
j_gene: .
len: 13

CDR3aa: CSVDSGGAVYNEQFF
v_gene: TRBV29-1
j_gene: TRBJ2-1
len: 15

CDR3aa: CASTSGEVSNQPQHF
v_gene: TRBV12-3/TRBV12-4
j_gene: TRBJ1-5
len: 15

CDR3aa: CSARGGAPNEQFF
v_gene: TRBV20-1
j_gene: TRBJ2-1
len: 13

CDR3aa: CSASKIYEQYF
v_gene: TRBV20-1
j_gene: TRBJ2-7
len: 11

CDR3aa: CSVEGLESYNEQFF
v_gene: TRBV29-1
j_gene: TRBJ2-1
len: 14

CDR3aa: CASSYPTSDEQYF
v_gene: TRBV6-5
j_gene: .
len: 13

CDR3aa: CASSYATENYGYTF
v_gene: TRBV7-9
j_gene: TRBJ1-2
len: 14

CDR3aa: CASSVLSEWGTDTQYF
v_gene: TRBV9
j_gene: TRBJ2-3
len: 16

CDR3aa: CASSGHRGRRETQYF
v_gene: TRBV28
j_gene: TRBJ2-5
len: 15

CDR3aa: CAIGEAWDNYGYTF
v_gene: TRBV10-3
j_gene: TRBJ1-2
len: 14

CDR3aa: CSAREWTGEETQYF
v_gene: TRBV20-1
j_gene: TRBJ2-5
len: 14

CDR3aa: CASEPNEQFF
v_gene: TRBV12-5
j_gene: TRBJ2-1
len: 10

CDR3aa: CAYNDRDRGTPLHF
v_gene: TRBV7-9
j_gene: TRBJ1-6
len: 14

CDR3aa: CASSPDGAQVISYEQYF
v_gene: TRBV18
j_gene: TRBJ2-7
len: 17

CDR3aa: CASSALAGAGDTQYF
v_gene: TRBV18
j_gene: TRBJ2-3
len: 15

CDR3aa: CASSPGHPNEQFF
v_gene: TRBV7-2
j_gene: TRBJ2-1
len: 13

CDR3aa: CASSVGGNSGANVLTF
v_gene: TRBV9
j_gene: TRBJ2-6
len: 16

CDR3aa: CATKLQGSPNTEAFF
v_gene: TRBV10-3
j_gene: TRBJ1-1
len: 15

CDR3aa: CASSGWTGGFGANVLTF
v_gene: TRBV5-1
j_gene: TRBJ2-6
len: 17

CDR3aa: CASSLGTVEETQYF
v_gene: TRBV5-1
j_gene: TRBJ2-5
len: 14

CDR3aa: CASSLGPRGTNYGYTF
v_gene: TRBV7-9
j_gene: TRBJ1-2
len: 16

CDR3aa: CASSLGLAEGIGETQYF
v_gene: TRBV5-1
j_gene: TRBJ2-5
len: 17

CDR3aa: CASSRDTNTEAFF
v_gene: TRBV12-3/TRBV12-4
j_gene: TRBJ1-1
len: 13